One and the same sample provided the 22 T cell receptor beta chains below, sequenced in a study of PD-L1 blockade in urothelial cancer. Sequencing was performed with immunoSEQ multiplex PCR; in TCRdb, only in-frame clones are kept and a portion is missing. This table has 70,000 to 95,000 clones, more than 80% appearing once. Documented time point: pretreatment peripheral blood. The input for sequencing was PBMCs, taken around atezolizumab (anti-PD-L1) treatment. These receptors were collected from a woman older than 75 with urothelial cancer.

Only one count was recorded for this clone. This rearrangement joins TRBV5-1 to TRBJ2-7; perhaps TRBD1 as D (6 bases). The CDR3 runs 15 residues. CDR1 SGHRS and CDR2 YFSETQ come from the germline V gene. V was clipped by 0 bases and J by 6 bases, with 16 bases between them. The CDR3 DNA follows: TGCGCCAGCAGCTTGGATGTGGACAGTTCCGCCGAGCAGTACTTC. Protein: CASSLDVDSSAEQYF.

This chain links TRBV27 with TRBJ2-1; 10 bases map to TRBD2. This CDR3 is 15 amino acids long. Germline V gene lookup returns CDR1 MNHEY and CDR2 SMNVEV (reference sequence). The V segment lost 6 bases and the J segment 0 bases; nucleotides outside the gene matches: 2. The CDR3 loop reads CASRRTSGSYNEQFF. CDR3 coding DNA: TGTGCCAGCAGGCGGACTAGCGGCTCCTACAATGAGCAGTTCTTC.

The V gene is TRBV7-8, the J gene TRBJ2-1; D perhaps matches TRBD2 (6 bases). Trimming removed 1 base from V and 9 bases from J, with 19 bases in between. Germline CDR1 is SGHVS and CDR2 is FQNEAQ. This CDR3 spans 16 amino acids. The CDR3 here is CASSLVLVGGGSEQFF. The CDR3 nucleotides read TGTGCCAGCAGCTTAGTTCTAGTGGGAGGCGGGTCTGAGCAGTTCTTC.

This chain connects TRBV7-9 to TRBJ2-1; the D is unclear. Germline V CDR1 and CDR2: SEHNR, FQNEAQ (reference sequence). The CDR3 is 12 amino acids. Trimming took 3 bases from V and 12 from J, leaving 12 bases between them. CDR3 nucleotide sequence: TGTGCCAGCAGCTTGAATAGTAAATCGCAGTTCTTC. Translated, it gives CASSLNSKSQFF.

The CDR3 region is CASSPVSNRGQFF. CDR3 coding DNA: TGTGCCAGCAGCCCTGTGTCTAATAGAGGGCAGTTCTTC. J is TRBJ2-1 and V is TRBV9; D ambiguous. V lost 4 bases and J 12 bases, leaving 17 bases between the germline ends. This CDR3 region has 13 residues. CDR1 is SGDLS, CDR2 YYNGEE, per germline.

The chain has TRBV6-1 and TRBJ1-1; no firm D call. CDR1 and CDR2 from the germline V gene are MNHNS and SASEGT. Trimming removed 0 bases from V and 5 bases from J, with 16 bases in between. This CDR3 region has 16 residues. The CDR3 spells CASSEANVGGRTEAFF. The CDR3 DNA reads TGTGCCAGCAGTGAAGCAAATGTAGGAGGAAGGACTGAAGCTTTCTTT.

This chain links TRBV6-4 with TRBJ2-1; perhaps TRBD1 as D (5 bases). CDR3 length: 12 residues. Trimming shortened V by 9 bases and J by 8 bases, and 14 bases separated the two germline ends. The germline CDR1 and CDR2 sequences are MRHNA and SNTAGT. In nucleotides, the CDR3 is TGTGCCAGGGGGCCTAGGACGGATGAGCAGTTCTTC. This encodes CARGPRTDEQFF.

This clone occurred once. This sequence joins TRBV19 and TRBJ1-5; 7 bases agree with TRBD1. V lost 7 bases to trimming and J lost 4 bases; unmatched junction nucleotides: 4. Germline lookup yields CDR1 LNHDA and CDR2 SQIVND (reference sequence). This CDR3 region has 13 residues. CDR3 amino acids: CASTLQGNQPQHF. The CDR3 DNA sequence: TGTGCCAGTACCCTACAGGGGAATCAGCCCCAGCATTTT.

J is TRBJ2-5 and V is TRBV6-1, with 13 bases fitting TRBD2. V lost 5 bases to trimming and J lost 5 bases; unmatched junction nucleotides: 5. The germline V gene encodes CDR1 MNHNS and CDR2 SASEGT. The CDR3 loop spans 15 amino acids. DNA for the CDR3: TGTGCCAGCAGTAGACTAGCGGGAGGACAGGAGACCCAGTACTTC. Translated: CASSRLAGGQETQYF.

The chain links TRBV7-2 to TRBJ2-2; 8 bases line up with TRBD2. The CDR3 consists of 16 residues. The V gene end was trimmed by 0 bases and the J gene end by 5 bases; junction bases not matched to a gene: 5. CDR1 and CDR2 from the germline V gene are SGHTA and FQGNSA. CDR3 loop: CASSLASSGRTGELFF. The CDR3 DNA reads as TGTGCCAGCAGCTTAGCTAGCAGCGGGAGAACCGGGGAGCTGTTTTTT.

The chain has TRBV14 and TRBJ2-7; 9 bases agree with TRBD2. Germline trimming cut 2 bases from V and 5 bases from J; bases unmatched to any gene: 7. The CDR3 loop spans 15 amino acids. Germline V gene sequence: CDR1 SGHDN, CDR2 FVKESK. DNA of the CDR3: TGTGCCAGCAGCCAATTAGGCGGGAGGGCCGACGAGCAGTACTTC. As protein: CASSQLGGRADEQYF.

The rearrangement joins TRBV11-2 to TRBJ2-3; 9 nucleotides agree with TRBD2. Germline V gives CDR1 SGHAT, CDR2 FQNNGV. The CDR3 has 17 residues. The V and J ends lost 4 bases and 1 base, in that order; junction bases with no gene match: 9. The CDR3 protein is CASSSPIAGARTDTQYF. CDR3 coding DNA: TGTGCCAGCAGCTCCCCCATAGCGGGAGCCCGCACAGATACGCAGTATTTT.

This chain joins TRBV19 and TRBJ1-5; D is possibly TRBD1 (6 bases). The CDR3 extends over 14 amino acids. The V gene's germline CDR1 is LNHDA and CDR2 SQIVND (reference sequence). V lost 6 bases, J lost 0 bases, and 9 bases lay in between. In DNA form, the CDR3 reads TGTGCCAGTAGCCCCAGGGGTAGCAATCAGCCCCAGCATTTT. This gives the protein CASSPRGSNQPQHF.

The CDR3 nucleotides read TGTGCCACCAGCAGAGACAGAGCACCGGAGGAAGCTTTCTTT. Its protein product is CATSRDRAPEEAFF. The rearrangement links TRBV15 to TRBJ1-1, with unresolved D. V gave up 0 bases and J gave up 8 bases, with 13 bases separating them. Germline V gene data show CDR1 as LNHNV and CDR2 as YYDKDF (reference sequence). The CDR3 runs 14 residues. Full variable domain (missing parts from reference TRBV15 and TRBJ1-1): DAMVIQNPRYQVTQFGKPVTLSCSQTLNHNVMYWYQQKSSQAPKLLFHYYDKDFNNEADTPDNFQSRRPNTSFCFLDIRSPGLGDTAMYLCATSRDRAPEEAFFGQGTRLTVV.

V gene TRBV2 combines with J gene TRBJ2-7, with D maybe TRBD2 (6 bases). Deletions cut 8 bases from V and 7 bases from J, with 15 bases between. From germline, CDR1 is SNHLY and CDR2 FYNNEI. The CDR3 has 12 amino acids. Here the CDR3 reads CASWTTAGEQYF. DNA of the CDR3: TGTGCCAGCTGGACGACCGCGGGGGAGCAGTACTTC.

This clone was recorded once. The J gene is TRBJ2-7, the V gene TRBV10-3, with D possibly matching TRBD1 (6 bases). Between the trimmed V and J ends, which lost 5 bases and 0 bases, there was a span of 8 bases. The CDR3 loop spans 13 amino acids. Germline V CDR1 and CDR2: ENHRY, SYGVKD. The CDR3 is CAISQTGSYEQYF. The CDR3 DNA reads as TGTGCCATCAGTCAGACAGGCTCCTACGAGCAGTACTTC.

This chain links TRBV7-7 with TRBJ2-5, with 7 bases aligning to TRBD2. After removal of 5 bases from V and 5 bases from J, the junction contained 5 bases not matched to a gene. CDR3 length: 13 amino acids. Germline V CDR1 and CDR2: SSHAT, FNYEAQ (reference sequence). The CDR3 nucleotides are TGTGCCAGCAGCACGAGGGGAGGGGAGACCCAGTACTTC. Amino acid sequence: CASSTRGGETQYF. The full variable domain, with the rest looked up from reference TRBV7-7 and TRBJ2-5, is GAGVSQSPRYKVTKRGQDVTLRCDPISSHATLYWYQQALGQGPEFLTYFNYEAQPDKSGLPSDRFSAERPEGSISTLTIQRTEQRDSAMYRCASSTRGGETQYFGPGTRLLVL.

This chain connects TRBV5-1 to TRBJ2-5; maybe TRBD1 (5 bases). Germline loops: CDR1 SGHRS, CDR2 YFSETQ. The CDR3 is 16 amino acids. V was shortened by 1 base and J by 1 base, with 14 bases between the two germline ends. CDR3 DNA sequence: TGCGCCAGCAGCTTGTATGGGGCAGTCGGCCAAGAGACCCAGTACTTC. Protein product: CASSLYGAVGQETQYF.

This chain joins TRBV4-2 and TRBJ1-3; 9 bases map to TRBD1. Trimming removed 1 base from V and 3 bases from J; junction bases left unmatched: 10. Per germline, CDR1 LGHNA and CDR2 YNFKEQ. The CDR3 is 18 amino acids. The CDR3 DNA reads as TGTGCCAGCAGCCAAGGGCCGGGACAGGGTGTTTTTGGAAACACCATATATTTT. Its protein is CASSQGPGQGVFGNTIYF.

The chain recombines TRBV5-8 with TRBJ2-1, with TRBD1 matching 11 bases. In germline, CDR1 is SGHTS, CDR2 YDEGEE. The CDR3 spans 15 residues. With 3 bases clipped from V and 4 bases from J, the junction kept 3 bases outside the gene matches. The CDR3 DNA follows: TGTGCCAGCAGCTCAGGACAGGGGGCGTACAATGAGCAGTTCTTC. This codes for CASSSGQGAYNEQFF.

The chain employs TRBV11-3 and TRBJ2-1; D not certain. Germline CDR1 SGHNT, CDR2 YENEEA. V was shortened by 5 bases and J by 0 bases, with 11 bases between the two germline ends. The CDR3 has 15 residues. CDR3 region: CASSLSGSSYNEQFF. The CDR3 DNA reads TGTGCCAGCAGCCTCTCCGGTAGCTCCTACAATGAGCAGTTCTTC.

The CDR3 DNA is TGTGCCAGCAGCTTAACCCCTACGGAGCAGTACTTC. It encodes CASSLTPTEQYF. This sequence joins TRBV7-9 and TRBJ2-7, with D unresolved. This CDR3 spans 12 amino acids. The V gene's germline CDR1 is SEHNR and CDR2 FQNEAQ (reference sequence). Trimming pared 2 bases from V and 7 bases from J, leaving 9 bases between.